The entry below gives a single TCR beta chain sequence along with its context. Its specificity is not known. Between the trimmed V and J ends, which lost 4 bases and 4 bases, there was a span of 14 bases. Germline V gene sequence: CDR1 MNHEY, CDR2 SVGEGT. CDR3 length: 15 residues. Researchers made TCR beta libraries by using iRepertoire HTBI primers and running Arm-PCR on CDR3 regions. TCRdb itself ran the multiplex PCR reads through MiXCR, one entry per CDR3 protein. The data show roughly 300,000 distinct CDR3 sequences, approximately 20% seen once. These data originate in a study of regulatory T cells in long-lasting Graves disease. Notes on the study in general: Study was limited to peripheral blood, excluding thyroid tissue.

The time point was: persistent/refractory GD, antithyroid drugs over 5 years with positive TRAb. From PBMCs, RNA was extracted and then used to make the TCR library. The rearrangement joins TRBV6-2 or TRBV6-3 to TRBJ2-1; no definite D call. This receptor was taken from a female donor with Graves disease. The source material was peripheral blood mononuclear cells (PBMCs), sampled when the disease was refractory, from a patient treated with antithyroid drugs. In DNA, the CDR3 is TGTGCCAGCAGTTTTGGGTCCCGTACTTACAATGAGCAGTTCTTC. As protein: CASSFGSRTYNEQFF.